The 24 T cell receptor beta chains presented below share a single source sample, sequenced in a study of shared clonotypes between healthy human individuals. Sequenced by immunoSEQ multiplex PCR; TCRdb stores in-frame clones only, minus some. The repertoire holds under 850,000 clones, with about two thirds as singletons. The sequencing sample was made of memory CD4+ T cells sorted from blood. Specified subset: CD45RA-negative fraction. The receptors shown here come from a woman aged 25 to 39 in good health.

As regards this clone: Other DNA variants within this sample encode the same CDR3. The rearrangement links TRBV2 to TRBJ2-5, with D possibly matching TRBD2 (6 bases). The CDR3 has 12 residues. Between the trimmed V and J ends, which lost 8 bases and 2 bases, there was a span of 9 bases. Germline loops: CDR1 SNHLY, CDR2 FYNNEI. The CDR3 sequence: CASGRQQETQYF. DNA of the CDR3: TGTGCCAGCGGGAGGCAACAAGAGACCCAGTACTTC.

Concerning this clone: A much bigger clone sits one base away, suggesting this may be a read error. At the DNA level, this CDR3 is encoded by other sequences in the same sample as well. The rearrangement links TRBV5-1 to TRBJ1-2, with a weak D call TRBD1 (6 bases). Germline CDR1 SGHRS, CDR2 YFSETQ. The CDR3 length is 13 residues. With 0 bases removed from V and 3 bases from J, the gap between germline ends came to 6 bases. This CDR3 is CASSLGTDYGYTF. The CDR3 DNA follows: TGCGCCAGCAGCTTGGGGACAGACTATGGCTACACCTTC.

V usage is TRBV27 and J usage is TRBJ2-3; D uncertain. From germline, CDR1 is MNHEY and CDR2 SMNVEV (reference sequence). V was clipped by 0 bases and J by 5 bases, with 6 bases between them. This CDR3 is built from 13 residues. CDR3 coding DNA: TGTGCCAGCAGTTTATCGTGGGGAGATACGCAGTATTTT. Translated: CASSLSWGDTQYF.

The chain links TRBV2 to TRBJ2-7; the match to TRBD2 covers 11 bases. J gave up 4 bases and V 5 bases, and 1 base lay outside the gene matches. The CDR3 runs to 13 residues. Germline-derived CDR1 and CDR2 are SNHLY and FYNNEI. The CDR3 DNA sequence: TGTGCCAGCAGTCGACTAGCGGGATACGAGCAGTACTTC. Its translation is CASSRLAGYEQYF.

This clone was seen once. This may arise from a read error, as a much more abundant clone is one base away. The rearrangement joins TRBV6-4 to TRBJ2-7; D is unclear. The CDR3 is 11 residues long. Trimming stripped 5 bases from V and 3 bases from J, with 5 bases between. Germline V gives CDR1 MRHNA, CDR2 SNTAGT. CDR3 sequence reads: CASSHSYEQYF. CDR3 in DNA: TGTGCCAGCAGTCACAGCTACGAGCAGTACTTC.

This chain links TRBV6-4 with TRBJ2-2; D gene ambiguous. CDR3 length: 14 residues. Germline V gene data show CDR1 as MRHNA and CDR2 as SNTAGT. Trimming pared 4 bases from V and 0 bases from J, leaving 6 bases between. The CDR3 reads CASSAVANTGELFF. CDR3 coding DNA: TGTGCCAGCAGTGCTGTAGCGAACACCGGGGAGCTGTTTTTT.

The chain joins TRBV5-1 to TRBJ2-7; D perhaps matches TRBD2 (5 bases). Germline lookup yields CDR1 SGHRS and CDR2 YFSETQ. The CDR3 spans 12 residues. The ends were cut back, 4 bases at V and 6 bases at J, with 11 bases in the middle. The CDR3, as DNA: TGCGCCAGCAGCACATCTAGCAGCGAGCAGTACTTC. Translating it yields CASSTSSSEQYF.

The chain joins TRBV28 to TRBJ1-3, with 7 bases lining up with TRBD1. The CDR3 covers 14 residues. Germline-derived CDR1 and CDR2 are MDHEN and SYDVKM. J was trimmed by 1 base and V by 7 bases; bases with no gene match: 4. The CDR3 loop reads CASTRQGSGNTIYF. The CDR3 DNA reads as TGTGCCAGCACCCGACAGGGATCTGGAAACACCATATATTTT.

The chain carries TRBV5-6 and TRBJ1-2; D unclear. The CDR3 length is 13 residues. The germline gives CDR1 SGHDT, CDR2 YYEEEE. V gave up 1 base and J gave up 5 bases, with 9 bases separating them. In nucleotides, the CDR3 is TGTGCCAGCAGCTTGTGGCCTGATTATGGCTACACCTTC. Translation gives CASSLWPDYGYTF.

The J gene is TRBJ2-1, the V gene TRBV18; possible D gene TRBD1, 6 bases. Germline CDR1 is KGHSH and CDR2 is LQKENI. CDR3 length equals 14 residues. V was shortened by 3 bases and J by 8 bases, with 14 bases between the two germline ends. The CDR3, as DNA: TGTGCCAGCTCACCTCAACAGGGAAGCGATGAGCAGTTCTTC. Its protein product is CASSPQQGSDEQFF.

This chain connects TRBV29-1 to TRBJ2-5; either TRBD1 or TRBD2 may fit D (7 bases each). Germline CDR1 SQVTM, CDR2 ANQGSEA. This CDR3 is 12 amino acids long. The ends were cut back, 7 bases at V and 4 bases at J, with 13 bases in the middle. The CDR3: CSGREGAETQYF. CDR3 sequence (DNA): TGCAGCGGAAGGGAGGGGGCAGAGACCCAGTACTTC.

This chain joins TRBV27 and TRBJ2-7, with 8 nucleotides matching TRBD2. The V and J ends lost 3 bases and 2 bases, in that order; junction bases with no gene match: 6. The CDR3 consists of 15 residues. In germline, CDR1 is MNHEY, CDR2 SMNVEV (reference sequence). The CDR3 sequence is CASSLARGATYEQYF. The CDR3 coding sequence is TGTGCCAGCAGTTTGGCGCGGGGGGCCACCTACGAGCAGTACTTC.

CDR3 protein: CASSLRARDSGSNEQFF. CDR3 nucleotides: TGTGCCAGCAGCTTAAGGGCCCGGGATTCGGGGTCCAATGAGCAGTTCTTC. The chain recombines TRBV7-8 with TRBJ2-1; D possibly corresponds to TRBD2 (5 bases). Trimming removed 2 bases at V and 6 bases at J, with 20 bases between. The CDR3 length is 17 residues. Germline V gene sequence: CDR1 SGHVS, CDR2 FQNEAQ.

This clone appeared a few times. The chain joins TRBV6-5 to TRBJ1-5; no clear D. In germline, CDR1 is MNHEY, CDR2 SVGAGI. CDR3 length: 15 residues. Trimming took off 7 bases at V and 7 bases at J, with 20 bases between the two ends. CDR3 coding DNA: TGTGCCAGCAAGAAGGGCGGAGGGATGGGGCAGCCCCAGCATTTT. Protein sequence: CASKKGGGMGQPQHF.

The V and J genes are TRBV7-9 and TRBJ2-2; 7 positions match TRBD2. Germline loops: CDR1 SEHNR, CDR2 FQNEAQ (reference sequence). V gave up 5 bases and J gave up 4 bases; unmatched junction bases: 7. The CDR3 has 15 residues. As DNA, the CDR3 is TGTGCCAGCAGCATCACGGGAGGTGGCACCGGGGAGCTGTTTTTT. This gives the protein CASSITGGGTGELFF.

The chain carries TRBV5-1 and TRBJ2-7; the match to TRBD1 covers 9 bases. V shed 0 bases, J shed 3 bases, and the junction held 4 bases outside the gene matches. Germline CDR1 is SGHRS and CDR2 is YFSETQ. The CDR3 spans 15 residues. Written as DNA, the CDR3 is TGCGCCAGCAGCTTGGAGGGGACAGGGAACTACGAGCAGTACTTC. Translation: CASSLEGTGNYEQYF.

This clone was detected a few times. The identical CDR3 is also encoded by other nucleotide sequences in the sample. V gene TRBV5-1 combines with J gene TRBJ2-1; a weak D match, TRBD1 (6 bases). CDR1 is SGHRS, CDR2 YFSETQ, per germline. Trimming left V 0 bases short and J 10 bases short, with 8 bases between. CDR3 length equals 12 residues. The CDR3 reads CASSLEQGEQFF. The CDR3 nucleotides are TGCGCCAGCAGCTTGGAACAGGGAGAGCAGTTCTTC.

In DNA form, the CDR3 reads TGTGCCAGCAGTGGCGTCCGAGGGACTAGCGACCACGAGCAGTACTTC. It translates to CASSGVRGTSDHEQYF. This chain uses TRBV25-1 with TRBJ2-5, with 10 bases aligning to TRBD2. With the DNA end fitting TRBJ2-7 better, the J assignment may be wrong. CDR1 MGHDK and CDR2 SYGVNS come from the germline V gene. This CDR3 contains 16 residues.

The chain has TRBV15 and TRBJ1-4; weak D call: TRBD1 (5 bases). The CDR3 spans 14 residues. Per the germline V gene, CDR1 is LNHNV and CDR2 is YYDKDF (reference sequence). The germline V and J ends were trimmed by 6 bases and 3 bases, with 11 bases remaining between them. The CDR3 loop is CATSTGDANEKLFF. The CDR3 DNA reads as TGTGCCACCAGTACAGGCGACGCTAATGAAAAACTGTTTTTT.

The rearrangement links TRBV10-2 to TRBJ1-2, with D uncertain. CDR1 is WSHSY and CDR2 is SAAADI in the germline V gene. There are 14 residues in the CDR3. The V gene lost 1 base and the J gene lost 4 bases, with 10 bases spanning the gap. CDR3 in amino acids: CASSEFDGVYGYTF. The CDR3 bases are TGCGCCAGCAGTGAGTTCGATGGGGTCTATGGCTACACCTTC.

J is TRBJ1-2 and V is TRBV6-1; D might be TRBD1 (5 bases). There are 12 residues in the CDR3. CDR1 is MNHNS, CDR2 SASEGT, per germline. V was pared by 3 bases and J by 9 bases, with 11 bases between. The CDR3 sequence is CASSETQGRYTF. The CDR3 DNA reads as TGTGCCAGCAGTGAGACCCAGGGACGCTACACCTTC.

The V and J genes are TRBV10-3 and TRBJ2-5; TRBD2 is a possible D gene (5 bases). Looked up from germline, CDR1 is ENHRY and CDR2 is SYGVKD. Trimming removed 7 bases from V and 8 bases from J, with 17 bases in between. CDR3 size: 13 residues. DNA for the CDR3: TGTGCCATCACGGAAGCCCCCTCGGGAACCCAGTACTTC. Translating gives CAITEAPSGTQYF.

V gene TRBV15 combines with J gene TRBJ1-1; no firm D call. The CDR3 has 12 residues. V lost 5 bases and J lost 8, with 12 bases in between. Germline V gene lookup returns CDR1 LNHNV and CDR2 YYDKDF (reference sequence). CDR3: CATSQTWGEAFF. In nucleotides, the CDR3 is TGTGCCACCAGCCAGACGTGGGGAGAAGCTTTCTTT.

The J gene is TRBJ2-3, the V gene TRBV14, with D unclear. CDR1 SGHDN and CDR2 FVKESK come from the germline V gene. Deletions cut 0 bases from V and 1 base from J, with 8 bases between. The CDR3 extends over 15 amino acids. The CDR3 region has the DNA TGTGCCAGCAGCCAAGAATCCCCTGGCACAGATACGCAGTATTTT. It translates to CASSQESPGTDTQYF.